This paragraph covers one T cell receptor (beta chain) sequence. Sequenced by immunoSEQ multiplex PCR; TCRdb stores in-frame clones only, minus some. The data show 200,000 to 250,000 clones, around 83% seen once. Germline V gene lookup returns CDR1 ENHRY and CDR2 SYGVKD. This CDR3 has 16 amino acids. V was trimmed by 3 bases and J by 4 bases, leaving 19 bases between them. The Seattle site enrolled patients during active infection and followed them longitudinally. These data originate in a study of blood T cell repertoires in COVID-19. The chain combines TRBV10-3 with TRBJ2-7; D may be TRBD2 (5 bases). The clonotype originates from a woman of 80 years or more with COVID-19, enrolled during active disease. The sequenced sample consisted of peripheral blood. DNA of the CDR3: TGTGCCATCAGTGACCAAGGTTTCGGCAGGAGGTACGAGCAGTACTTC. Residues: CAISDQGFGRRYEQYF.